Below are 12 T cell receptor beta chains sequenced from a single sample in a study of T-cell reconstitution after alpha-beta-depleted transplantation in children. Unique molecular identifiers were incorporated during preparation of the TCRbeta library. From the PCR reads, TCRdb called clonotypes with MiXCR, one entry per CDR3 protein. The sample contains around 530,000 distinct CDR3 sequences, approximately 29% of which appear only once. The sequencing used PBMCs from the stem cell graft donor, collected from the stem cell graft. These receptors were obtained from a human donor who donated a stem cell graft to a child with aplastic anemia.

This CDR3 reads CASSPPVLAGDTGELFF. CDR3 nucleotides: TGTGCCAGCTCACCACCAGTCCTAGCGGGAGACACCGGGGAGCTGTTTTTT. The chain employs TRBV18 and TRBJ2-2, with TRBD2 matching 10 bases. The germline V gene has CDR1 KGHSH and CDR2 LQKENI. With V trimmed by 0 bases and J by 3 bases, 4 bases remained unmatched. There are 17 residues in the CDR3.

The genes are TRBV12-3 or TRBV12-4 and TRBJ1-4, with D hard to call. V dropped 5 bases and J dropped 13 bases, with 14 bases sitting between them. The CDR3 is 12 residues long. The CDR3 nucleotides are TGTGCCAGCAGTCTATCCCCGGGAGGACTGTTTTTT. Translated, it gives CASSLSPGGLFF.

This clonotype has a handful of counts. The chain uses TRBV6-5 and TRBJ1-1, with D unresolved. The CDR3 covers 12 residues. V lost 5 bases to trimming and J lost 7 bases, with 11 bases between them. Germline V gives CDR1 MNHEY, CDR2 SVGAGI. For the CDR3, the DNA is TGTGCCAGCAGTCACCGGGAGAATGAAGCTTTCTTT. Residues: CASSHRENEAFF.

This clonotype was seen a few times. The gene calls are TRBV12-3 or TRBV12-4 and TRBJ2-1, with D perhaps assigned TRBD1 or TRBD2 (5 bases each). The length of the CDR3 is 15 residues. V dropped 7 bases and J dropped 3 bases, with 16 bases sitting between them. This CDR3 is CASTGGEGVYNEQFF. CDR3 nucleotide sequence: TGTGCCAGCACTGGGGGAGAAGGAGTCTACAATGAGCAGTTCTTC.

V and J are TRBV12-3 or TRBV12-4 and TRBJ2-2; the D gene is possibly TRBD2 (6 bases). This CDR3 contains 16 residues. Between the trimmed V and J ends, which lost 4 bases and 0 bases, there was a span of 12 bases. The CDR3 region has the DNA TGTGCCAGCAGTTCTCCGGGAGCAGCGAACACCGGGGAGCTGTTTTTT. Translated: CASSSPGAANTGELFF.

The chain combines TRBV19 with TRBJ1-1, with D uncertain. V was clipped by 1 base and J by 0 bases, with 9 bases between them. Per the germline V gene, CDR1 is LNHDA and CDR2 is SQIVND (reference sequence). CDR3 length: 15 residues. The CDR3, as DNA: TGTGCCAGTAGTATAGTCGGGCAGATGAACACTGAAGCTTTCTTT. Translating it yields CASSIVGQMNTEAFF.

This clonotype was seen a few times. This chain links TRBV5-4 with TRBJ2-3; 8 nucleotides agree with TRBD2. CDR3 length: 19 residues. Germline loops: CDR1 SGHNT, CDR2 YYREEE (reference sequence). The V segment lost 0 bases and the J segment 1 base; nucleotides outside the gene matches: 13. The DNA of the CDR3 is TGTGCCAGCAGCTTGGATCCTATGCCCATTAGCGGGGGCACAGATACGCAGTATTTT. Its translation is CASSLDPMPISGGTDTQYF.

The rearrangement uses TRBV9 and TRBJ2-3, with 10 bases aligning to TRBD2. Germline assignment: CDR1 SGDLS and CDR2 YYNGEE. Losses at the gene ends were 3 bases for V and 4 bases for J; bases not matched to a gene: 8. The CDR3 extends over 16 amino acids. CDR3 in DNA: TGTGCCAGCAGCGGAGGGAGCGGGAGGGCCGCAGATACGCAGTATTTT. Protein: CASSGGSGRAADTQYF.

The CDR3 nucleotides read TGTGCCAGCAGATCCGGGACAGGATATAGCAATCAGCCCCAGCATTTT. Amino acids: CASRSGTGYSNQPQHF. J is TRBJ1-5 and V is TRBV6-1; TRBD1 matches 8 bases. Germline CDR1 reads MNHNS; CDR2 reads SASEGT. CDR3 length: 16 residues. V lost 6 bases and J lost 0; bases outside the gene matches: 7.

This rearrangement joins TRBV6-1 to TRBJ1-2; maybe TRBD1 (6 bases). Deletions cut 1 base from V and 4 bases from J, with 10 bases between. Germline assignment: CDR1 MNHNS and CDR2 SASEGT. The CDR3 is 14 amino acids. This CDR3 is CASSEEDRRYGYTF. The CDR3 DNA sequence: TGTGCCAGCAGTGAAGAAGACAGGCGCTATGGCTACACCTTC.

The chain carries TRBV29-1 and TRBJ1-2; tentatively, D is TRBD1 (6 bases). Germline CDR1 SQVTM, CDR2 ANQGSEA. The CDR3 contains 12 residues. V was clipped by 4 bases and J by 2 bases, with 8 bases between them. CDR3 coding DNA: TGCAGCGTTGTTCAGGGGAACTATGGCTACACCTTC. Residues: CSVVQGNYGYTF.

This chain uses TRBV2 with TRBJ1-1; the D is unclear. Trimming took 3 bases from V and 5 from J, leaving 10 bases between them. The length of the CDR3 is 13 residues. Germline CDR1 SNHLY, CDR2 FYNNEI. Written as DNA, the CDR3 is TGTGCCAGCAGTGAGGGCTTGGGGACTGAAGCTTTCTTT. Translated: CASSEGLGTEAFF.